These 31 T cell receptor beta chains originate from one sample sequenced in a study of blood T cell repertoires in COVID-19. Data came from immunoSEQ multiplex PCR; TCRdb stores just in-frame clones and leaves some out. The profile covers 200,000 to 250,000 clones, with 88% appearing a single time and more than 1.4% taken by the ten largest. Sequencing was carried out using peripheral blood. These TCRs come from a man between 18 and 29 years old with active or convalescent COVID-19.

The V gene is TRBV9, the J gene TRBJ2-1; TRBD1 might be the D (6 bases). V lost 2 bases, J lost 4 bases, and 13 bases lay in between. CDR1 SGDLS and CDR2 YYNGEE come from the germline V gene. The CDR3 contains 15 residues. For the CDR3, the DNA is TGTGCCAGCAGCGTTAGTGGACAGAATTACAATGAGCAGTTCTTC. As protein: CASSVSGQNYNEQFF.

The gene calls are TRBV23-1 and TRBJ1-5, with D tentatively TRBD1 (5 bases). TRBV23-1 is an ORF, with its function uncertain. Between the trimmed V and J ends, which lost 11 bases and 0 bases, there was a span of 23 bases. The CDR3 length is 17 residues. The CDR3 nucleotides are TGCGCCTCACGGAAATGGGGCCATACGCCTAGCAATCAGCCCCAGCATTTT. This translates into CASRKWGHTPSNQPQHF.

The rearrangement uses TRBV9 and TRBJ2-1; 8 positions match TRBD2. Trimming removed 3 bases from V and 8 bases from J; junction bases left unmatched: 13. Germline V CDR1 and CDR2: SGDLS, YYNGEE. The CDR3 runs to 16 residues. CDR3 in DNA: TGTGCCAGCAGCGCCCCCCTGACGGGAGGGCTGGATGAGCAGTTCTTC. Its translation: CASSAPLTGGLDEQFF.

This chain joins TRBV28 and TRBJ1-1; TRBD1 matches at 7 bases. This CDR3 has 14 amino acids. Trimming removed 6 bases from V and 2 bases from J; junction bases left unmatched: 6. CDR1 is MDHEN and CDR2 is SYDVKM in the germline V gene. CDR3: CASSTGAFNTEAFF. CDR3 in DNA: TGTGCCAGCAGCACAGGGGCCTTTAACACTGAAGCTTTCTTT.

The chain couples TRBV27 to TRBJ2-1; 12 bases fit TRBD2. The trim removed 5 bases at V and 5 bases at J, leaving 4 bases unmatched. The CDR3 spans 15 residues. CDR1 is MNHEY and CDR2 is SMNVEV in the germline V gene (reference sequence). Here the CDR3 DNA reads TGTGCCAGCAGTCCAGGGACTAGCGGGCACAATGAGCAGTTCTTC. Translating it yields CASSPGTSGHNEQFF.

V gene TRBV6-1 combines with J gene TRBJ1-6; 9 bases match TRBD1. J gave up 9 bases and V 0 bases, and 6 bases lay outside the gene matches. There are 16 residues in the CDR3. Germline V gene data show CDR1 as MNHNS and CDR2 as SASEGT. CDR3 amino acids: CASSEATGGSPSPLHF. CDR3 nucleotides: TGTGCCAGCAGTGAAGCTACAGGGGGCTCGCCTTCACCCCTCCACTTT.

The rearrangement joins TRBV3-1 (or the pseudogene TRBV3-2) to TRBJ2-6; no clear D. Per germline, CDR1 LGHDT and CDR2 YNNKEL (reference sequence). The V end lost 4 bases, the J end lost 0 bases, and 7 bases lay between the germline ends. This CDR3 spans 15 amino acids. CDR3 protein: CASSLQHSGANVLTF. The DNA for the CDR3 is TGTGCCAGCAGCCTTCAACACTCTGGGGCCAACGTCCTGACTTTC.

The chain uses TRBV24-1 and TRBJ2-3, with 7 positions matching TRBD1. The length of the CDR3 is 17 residues. The J segment lost 0 bases and the V segment lost 5 bases, leaving 10 bases of the junction unmatched. Germline V gives CDR1 KGHDR, CDR2 SFDVKD. CDR3: CATSVVHRGASTDTQYF. The CDR3 DNA reads TGTGCCACCAGTGTTGTCCACAGGGGCGCTAGCACAGATACGCAGTATTTT.

The chain carries TRBV30 and TRBJ1-5; TRBD1 aligns across 7 bases. The CDR3 is 15 amino acids. After removal of 0 bases from V and 1 base from J, the junction contained 3 bases not matched to a gene. The germline V gene has CDR1 GTSNPN and CDR2 SVGIG (reference sequence). The CDR3 nucleotides read TGTGCCTGGAGTGTCGGCAGGGGGAGCAATCAGCCCCAGCATTTT. This codes for CAWSVGRGSNQPQHF. Looking up the rest from reference TRBV30 and TRBJ1-5 gives the full variable domain: SQTIHQWPATLVQPVGSPLSLECTVEGTSNPNLYWYRQAAGRGLQLLFYSVGIGQISSEVPQNLSASRPQDRQFILSSKKLLLSDSGFYLCAWSVGRGSNQPQHFGDGTRLSIL.

This rearrangement joins TRBV10-3 to TRBJ1-2, with D unresolved. V was clipped by 0 bases and J by 7 bases, with 6 bases between them. The CDR3 consists of 12 residues. Germline CDR1 reads ENHRY; CDR2 reads SYGVKD. The CDR3 spells CAISESGGGYTF. Written as DNA, the CDR3 is TGTGCCATCAGTGAGTCCGGTGGTGGCTACACCTTC.

The rearrangement links TRBV15 to TRBJ2-1; D is unresolved. The germline CDR1 and CDR2 sequences are LNHNV and YYDKDF (reference sequence). The CDR3 is 12 amino acids. V lost 0 bases and J 6 bases, leaving 3 bases between the germline ends. This CDR3 reads CATSRDLNEQFF. The CDR3 coding sequence is TGTGCCACCAGCAGAGACCTCAATGAGCAGTTCTTC.

The genes are TRBV14 and TRBJ1-4, with D perhaps matching TRBD1 (5 bases). V was cut by 5 bases and J by 8 bases, with 12 bases left in between. Germline lookup yields CDR1 SGHDN and CDR2 FVKESK. CDR3 size: 13 residues. For the CDR3, the DNA is TGTGCCAGCAGCGGGGGACGGGGGGAAAAACTGTTTTTT. Residues: CASSGGRGEKLFF.

This clone was counted once. The chain carries TRBV5-1 and TRBJ1-3; D call uncertain. Germline V gives CDR1 SGHRS, CDR2 YFSETQ. This CDR3 is built from 15 residues. Trimming shortened V by 0 bases and J by 4 bases, and 11 bases separated the two germline ends. CDR3 bases: TGCGCCAGCAGCTTGGATGGGAGGACGGGAAACACCATATATTTT. Translation gives CASSLDGRTGNTIYF.

The chain couples TRBV6-5 to TRBJ1-2; 12 bases are a match to TRBD1. CDR3 length: 15 residues. V shed 0 bases and J 6 bases; nucleotides not matched to a gene: 2. Per germline, CDR1 MNHEY and CDR2 SVGAGI. The CDR3 is CASSYSGQGADGYTF. The CDR3 DNA reads as TGTGCCAGCAGTTACTCGGGACAGGGGGCTGATGGCTACACCTTC.

This rearrangement joins TRBV27 to TRBJ1-2; D possibly corresponds to TRBD1 (5 bases). CDR1 and CDR2 (germline): MNHEY, SMNVEV (reference sequence). This CDR3 is built from 14 residues. V was shortened by 6 bases and J by 2 bases, with 13 bases between the two germline ends. This chain's CDR3 is CASSPPRGNYGYTF. The DNA for the CDR3 is TGTGCCAGCAGCCCCCCCCGGGGGAACTATGGCTACACCTTC.

The chain couples TRBV10-3 to TRBJ2-7, with 9 bases matching TRBD1. Per germline, CDR1 ENHRY and CDR2 SYGVKD. The length of the CDR3 is 13 residues. Trimming cost V 6 bases and J 2 bases; bases outside gene matches: 2. The CDR3 bases are TGTGCCATCAGAGGACAGGGGACCTACGAGCAGTACTTC. Amino acids: CAIRGQGTYEQYF.

The rearrangement uses TRBV19 and TRBJ1-4; TRBD1 aligns across 9 bases. V lost 3 bases and J lost 6; bases outside the gene matches: 5. This CDR3 region has 15 residues. Per germline, CDR1 LNHDA and CDR2 SQIVND (reference sequence). Here the CDR3 DNA reads TGTGCCAGTAGTATCGTGGGGACAGGGTATGAAAAACTGTTTTTT. This codes for CASSIVGTGYEKLFF.

The chain has TRBV7-9 and TRBJ1-2; 9 bases are shared with TRBD1. The CDR3 consists of 16 residues. Germline V gene sequence: CDR1 SEHNR, CDR2 FQNEAQ (reference sequence). Trimming took 1 base from V and 2 from J; bases not matched to a gene: 5. The CDR3 region is CASSLVGGTGNYGYTF. The CDR3 nucleotides are TGTGCCAGCAGCTTAGTTGGGGGGACAGGGAACTATGGCTACACCTTC.

The chain employs TRBV6-2 or TRBV6-3 and TRBJ1-5; 9 nucleotides align to TRBD1. CDR1 and CDR2 (germline): MNHEY, SVGEGT. This CDR3 contains 16 residues. V lost 4 bases, J lost 5 bases, and 9 bases stayed unmatched. The CDR3 protein is CASSFYRGRGDQPQHF. The CDR3 nucleotides are TGTGCCAGCAGTTTTTACAGGGGGCGTGGGGATCAGCCCCAGCATTTT.

The CDR3: CASSAASGGHNEQFF. CDR3 bases: TGTGCCAGTAGTGCGGCTAGCGGCGGCCACAATGAGCAGTTCTTC. The genes are TRBV19 and TRBJ2-1; 7 nucleotides agree with TRBD2. Germline assignment: CDR1 LNHDA and CDR2 SQIVND (reference sequence). The CDR3 contains 15 residues. V trimming: 5 bases; J trimming: 5 bases; junction bases outside the gene matches: 9.

This chain links TRBV24-1 with TRBJ1-2; possible D gene TRBD1, 6 bases. The germline V gene has CDR1 KGHDR and CDR2 SFDVKD. CDR3 length equals 15 residues. Trimming pared 3 bases from V and 6 bases from J, leaving 16 bases between. CDR3 residues: CATSDPGQQTNGYTF. The CDR3 DNA reads TGTGCCACCAGTGATCCTGGACAGCAGACCAATGGCTACACCTTC.

This rearrangement joins TRBV4-1 to TRBJ1-4; TRBD1 matches 8 bases. The V and J ends lost 1 base and 7 bases, in that order; junction bases with no gene match: 11. From germline, CDR1 is MGHRA and CDR2 YSYEKL. CDR3 length: 17 amino acids. As DNA, the CDR3 is TGCGCCAGCAGCCAAGTAGTCGGACAGGGAAGGGGTGAAAAACTGTTTTTT. Translated: CASSQVVGQGRGEKLFF.

The genes are TRBV5-8 and TRBJ1-5; 7 bases align to TRBD1. V lost 2 bases, J lost 2 bases, and 4 bases stayed unmatched. The germline V gene encodes CDR1 SGHTS and CDR2 YDEGEE. This CDR3 contains 15 residues. The CDR3 protein is CASSLRGLGNQPQHF. The CDR3 DNA reads TGTGCCAGCAGCTTAAGGGGGCTGGGCAATCAGCCCCAGCATTTT.

This clone was seen just once. The V gene is TRBV10-3, the J gene TRBJ2-3; 7 nucleotides line up with TRBD2. The CDR3 extends over 13 amino acids. In germline, CDR1 is ENHRY, CDR2 SYGVKD. V was pared by 7 bases and J by 5 bases, with 6 bases of the junction left unmatched. CDR3 nucleotides: TGTGCCATCAAGGGAGGGCCCGTAGATACGCAGTATTTT. It yields the protein CAIKGGPVDTQYF.

This chain links TRBV2 with TRBJ1-4, with D possibly matching TRBD1 (6 bases). The germline V and J ends were trimmed by 8 bases and 8 bases, with 15 bases remaining between them. The CDR3 extends over 13 amino acids. Per germline, CDR1 SNHLY and CDR2 FYNNEI. The CDR3 loop is CASRSRGSEKLFF. The CDR3 DNA reads TGTGCCAGCCGAAGTAGGGGGAGCGAAAAACTGTTTTTT.

This chain links TRBV16 with TRBJ1-6; TRBD1 matches at 8 bases. J gave up 7 bases and V 0 bases, and 5 bases lay outside the gene matches. The CDR3 covers 16 residues. CDR1 is KGHSY, CDR2 FQNENV, per germline. The CDR3 loop is CASSQSTGGGNSPLHF. For the CDR3, the DNA is TGTGCCAGCAGCCAATCCACAGGGGGAGGGAATTCACCCCTCCACTTT.

V and J are TRBV18 and TRBJ1-2, with unresolved D. Germline-derived CDR1 and CDR2 are KGHSH and LQKENI. V lost 0 bases to trimming and J lost 8 bases, with 16 bases between them. The CDR3 runs 15 residues. The CDR3, as DNA: TGTGCCAGCTCACCACCGAGGGTACCACCGGGGGGCTACACCTTC. This codes for CASSPPRVPPGGYTF.

This clone was observed a handful of times. CDR3 in DNA: TGTGCCAGCAGTGACGGGACAGGCGATATAGGCGGCTACACCTTC. Translating it yields CASSDGTGDIGGYTF. This rearrangement joins TRBV2 to TRBJ1-2; 8 bases are a match to TRBD1. This CDR3 contains 15 residues. Unmatched junction bases numbered 11, after V lost 3 bases and J lost 8 bases. The germline V gene has CDR1 SNHLY and CDR2 FYNNEI.

The chain is built from TRBV6-5 and TRBJ2-7; 9 nucleotides match TRBD2. The CDR3 sequence is 16 residues long. The germline V gene encodes CDR1 MNHEY and CDR2 SVGAGI. With V trimmed by 3 bases and J by 3 bases, 9 bases remained unmatched. CDR3 sequence reads: CASSYTTSGGDYEQYF. CDR3 sequence (DNA): TGTGCCAGCAGTTATACGACTAGCGGAGGGGACTACGAGCAGTACTTC.

The V and J genes are TRBV19 and TRBJ2-3; no definite D call. The CDR3 spans 11 residues. The V and J ends lost 6 bases and 4 bases respectively, with 5 bases between them. CDR1 is LNHDA, CDR2 SQIVND, per germline (reference sequence). Written as DNA, the CDR3 is TGTGCCAGTAGCTCCCCAGATACGCAGTATTTT. The encoded protein is CASSSPDTQYF.

DNA of the CDR3: TGTGCCTGCCCCGGGGCTAGCGGGGGTCGGGGGGAGCAGTTCTTC. Translating it yields CACPGASGGRGEQFF. The chain carries TRBV30 and TRBJ2-1; 10 nucleotides align to TRBD2. V trimming: 6 bases; J trimming: 10 bases; junction bases outside the gene matches: 15. The CDR3 runs to 15 residues. CDR1 is GTSNPN and CDR2 is SVGIG in the germline V gene (reference sequence).